This TCR beta chain was documented in a study of CD4+ T cells in melanoma. Libraries were prepared by immunoSEQ multiplex PCR; TCRdb keeps only in-frame clonotypes and omits some of them. The repertoire holds 90,000 to 130,000 clones, with about 90% as singletons. The CDR3 contains 17 residues. The V gene end was trimmed by 5 bases and the J gene end by 1 base; junction bases not matched to a gene: 8. CDR1 is MNHEY and CDR2 is SMNVEV in the germline V gene (reference sequence). This chain uses TRBV27 with TRBJ1-4, with 9 nucleotides matching TRBD1. The clonotype originates from a human donor with melanoma. Sequenced sample: peripheral blood. The CDR3 DNA reads TGTGCCAGCAGTCTTACAGGGGGCGGAAGAACTAATGAAAAACTGTTTTTT. Residues: CASSLTGGGRTNEKLFF.